This entry lists 2 T cell receptor beta chains sequenced from one sample in a study of blood T cell repertoires in COVID-19. Sequencing was performed with immunoSEQ multiplex PCR; in TCRdb, only in-frame clones are kept and a portion is missing. The table includes roughly 250,000 clones, under 90% detected once. What was sequenced was PBMCs or T cells enriched from blood (not recorded which). All receptors come from a woman aged 40-49 years who had been exposed to COVID-19.

The CDR3 nucleotides are TGCGCCAGCAGCTTGGTCGGGGGAAACAATCAGCCCCAGCATTTT. Protein: CASSLVGGNNQPQHF. The V gene is TRBV5-1, the J gene TRBJ1-5, with a tentative D call TRBD1 (5 bases). Looked up from germline, CDR1 is SGHRS and CDR2 is YFSETQ. The CDR3 runs to 15 residues. Trimming removed 0 bases at V and 3 bases at J, with 10 bases between.

The chain is built from TRBV5-1 and TRBJ2-3; 9 bases line up with TRBD2. J lost 4 bases, V lost 2 bases, and 5 bases had no gene match. The CDR3 extends over 15 amino acids. Per the germline V gene, CDR1 is SGHRS and CDR2 is YFSETQ. The CDR3 DNA reads TGCGCCAGCAGCTTAGCGGGGGGCGACTCAGATACGCAGTATTTT. Translation gives CASSLAGGDSDTQYF.